Here is one T cell receptor (beta chain) with its context. The data were obtained in a study of blood T cell repertoires in COVID-19. Overall study context: T cells, B-cell-depleted T cells, or PBMCs supplied cDNA or gDNA.

V lost 6 bases and J lost 6, with 14 bases in between. The germline CDR1 and CDR2 sequences are WSHSY and SAAADI. The CDR3 consists of 13 residues. The repertoire was sequenced with immunoSEQ multiplex PCR; TCRdb's copy has only in-frame clones and lacks some. The sample shows about 130,000 clones, about four fifths of them seen only once. The clonotype comes from a man in his forties with active or convalescent COVID-19. The sequencing sample was made of peripheral blood. V gene TRBV10-2 combines with J gene TRBJ1-2, with D possibly matching TRBD1 (6 bases). As DNA, the CDR3 is TGCGCCAGCAGGACAGGCGCCTGGAATGGCTACACCTTC. Encoded protein: CASRTGAWNGYTF.